What follows are 23 T cell receptor beta chains derived from one specimen sequenced in a study of T cells in women clearing cervical HPV infection. The table came from immunoSEQ multiplex PCR; TCRdb's copy has only in-frame clones and leaves some out. Its listing shows some 20,000 clones. The source material was blood buffy coat. These receptors originate from a woman aged 18 to 69 with a cervical HPV16 infection that either progressed to CIN3+ or cleared (not recorded which).

For this clone: Compared with germline, one end of the junction differs, possibly owing to a read error. The observed sequence ends 3 residues before the CDR3 terminus, with the missing tail filled in from the germline J gene. V usage is TRBV7-7 and J usage is TRBJ2-5, with D perhaps TRBD2 (7 bases). Per the germline V gene, CDR1 is SSHAT and CDR2 is FNYEAQ (reference sequence). This CDR3 spans 17 amino acids. CDR3 in amino acids: CASSLAGPGQTQETQYF. The sequenced part of the CDR3 DNA is TGTGCTAGCAGCTTAGCGGGTCCCGGACAGACCCAAGAGACC.

As regards this clone: The read gets to within 3 residues of the CDR3 end, and the germline J gene fills in the rest. The chain uses TRBV2 and TRBJ2-4; D call uncertain. The germline V gene encodes CDR1 SNHLY and CDR2 FYNNEI. The CDR3 totals 15 residues. Trimming took off 9 bases at V and 4 bases at J, with 19 bases between the two ends. The sequenced CDR3 bases are TGTGCCAGACCTTATTCCCAGAACCCTAAAAACATT. Its translation is CARPYSQNPKNI. The full CDR3 reads CARPYSQNPKNIQYF.

As concerns this clone: The read is 3 residues too short to cover the CDR3 end, so that end is filled in from the germline J gene. This chain uses TRBV20-1 with TRBJ2-5; 9 bases match TRBD1. The CDR3 contains 12 residues. Germline V CDR1 and CDR2: DFQATT, SNEGSKA (reference sequence). V was pared by 6 bases and J by 5 bases, with 4 bases of the junction left unmatched. The covered CDR3 bases are TGCAGTGCCGATGGACAGGGGGAGACC. Translating gives CSADGQGET. The whole CDR3 is CSADGQGETQYF.

Notes on this clone: The read ends 3 residues before the CDR3 terminus; that terminus is restored from the germline J gene. This chain connects TRBV7-2 to TRBJ2-1; 12 nucleotides align to TRBD1. The junction had 4 bases not matched to a gene; V was cut back by 0 bases and J by 7 bases. The CDR3 extends over 16 amino acids. Germline values: CDR1 SGHTA, CDR2 FQGNSA. The CDR3 bases that were read are TGTGCCAGCAGCTTAGCGGGACAGGGGGCATGGAATGAG. Its protein is CASSLAGQGAWNE. The whole CDR3 protein reads CASSLAGQGAWNEQFF. The variable domain in full, with the rest retrieved from reference TRBV7-2 and TRBJ2-1, is GAGVSQSPSNKVTEKGKDVELRCDPISGHTALYWYRQSLGQGLEFLIYFQGNSAPDKSGLPSDRFSAERTGGSVSTLTIQRTQQEDSAVYLCASSLAGQGAWNEQFFGPGTRLTVL.

In the case of this clone: The missing CDR3 end, 3 residues past where the read stops, is filled in from the germline J gene. The J gene is TRBJ1-6, the V gene TRBV9; possible D gene TRBD1, 6 bases. In germline, CDR1 is SGDLS, CDR2 YYNGEE. This CDR3 contains 16 residues. The V end was cut by 0 bases, the J end by 7 bases, with 14 bases between. Partial CDR3 DNA: TGTGCCAGCAGCGTAGATGCAGGGGTGGGAAATTCACCC. Translation: CASSVDAGVGNSP. The complete CDR3 protein is CASSVDAGVGNSPLHF.

As for this clone: The read stops 3 residues short of the end of the CDR3; the missing end is completed from the germline J gene. The V gene is TRBV12-3 or TRBV12-4, the J gene TRBJ1-1, with a tentative D call TRBD1 (5 bases). The CDR3 runs to 14 residues. CDR3 DNA, as far as it was read: TGTGCCAGCAGTTTAAAGGGCCACGGGGGGTGG. Its protein product is CASSLKGHGGW. The CDR3, in full, reads CASSLKGHGGWAFF.

Note on this clone: The read is 3 residues too short to cover the CDR3 end, so that end is filled in from the germline J gene. V is TRBV5-1 and J is TRBJ2-5, with a possible D match to TRBD1 (7 bases). CDR1 SGHRS and CDR2 YFSETQ come from the germline V gene. V was shortened by 0 bases and J by 4 bases, with 10 bases between the two germline ends. CDR3 length equals 14 residues. Incomplete CDR3 DNA: TGCGCCAGCAGCTTGGGACAGGGACTAGAGACC. Protein sequence: CASSLGQGLET. The full CDR3 reads CASSLGQGLETQYF.

Points on this clone: The read falls 3 residues short of the CDR3 end, and the missing part is taken from the germline J gene. This chain uses TRBV6-1 with TRBJ2-1; the D gene is possibly TRBD2 (6 bases). Trimming removed 0 bases from V and 0 bases from J, with 6 bases in between. The CDR3 length is 15 residues. From germline, CDR1 is MNHNS and CDR2 SASEGT. CDR3 loop: CASSEAGGSYNEQFF. Incomplete CDR3 DNA: TGTGCCAGCAGTGAAGCGGGGGGCTCCTACAATGAG.

Concerning this clone: Coverage ceases 3 residues before the CDR3 finishes, and the germline J gene fills in the end. This chain links TRBV29-1 with TRBJ2-3; D possibly corresponds to TRBD2 (6 bases). V was clipped by 5 bases and J by 8 bases, with 11 bases between them. Germline lookup yields CDR1 SQVTM and CDR2 ANQGSEA. The CDR3 is 11 amino acids. The CDR3 spells CSVPGTPTQYF. The covered CDR3 bases are TGCAGCGTTCCCGGGACTCCTACG.

A note on this clone: The CDR3 end is not reached by the read, which stops 3 residues before it; the germline J gene fills it in. This chain joins TRBV7-4 and TRBJ2-5; TRBD1 matches 8 bases. V lost 4 bases, J lost 3 bases, and 4 bases stayed unmatched. Germline V gives CDR1 SGHVT, CDR2 SQSDAQ. The CDR3 contains 14 residues. CDR3 region: CASSYLDREETQYF. CDR3 bases read: TGTGCCAGCAGCTACTTGGACAGGGAAGAGACC.

In the case of this clone: Read data end 3 residues before the CDR3 end; the end is taken from the germline J gene. The chain has TRBV7-9 and TRBJ2-3; D may be TRBD1 or TRBD2 (5 bases each). The germline V gene encodes CDR1 SEHNR and CDR2 FQNEAQ (reference sequence). There are 14 residues in the CDR3. The CDR3 loop reads CASKPPGSRETQYF. The part of the CDR3 DNA that was read is TGTGCCAGCAAACCACCAGGGTCAAGGGAGACG.

Details on this clone: The CDR3 goes on 3 residues after the read ends, and that part is filled in from the germline J gene. This chain links TRBV6-4 with TRBJ1-2; 8 bases are a match to TRBD1. This CDR3 has 14 residues. Unmatched junction bases numbered 3, after V lost 2 bases and J lost 4 bases. Germline CDR1 MRHNA, CDR2 SNTAGT. CDR3 sequence reads: CASSDGQGGYGYTF. The sequenced part of the CDR3 DNA is TGTGCCAGCAGTGACGGACAGGGAGGCTATGGC.

Details on this clone: The read ends 3 residues before the CDR3 terminus; that terminus is restored from the germline J gene. The chain joins TRBV5-1 to TRBJ1-2; 9 bases fit TRBD1. Germline lookup yields CDR1 SGHRS and CDR2 YFSETQ. The trim removed 3 bases at V and 0 bases at J, leaving 3 bases unmatched. The length of the CDR3 is 15 residues. CDR3 in amino acids: CASSSGQGTNYGYTF. CDR3 bases read: TGCGCCAGCAGCTCGGGACAGGGAACTAACTATGGC.

The DNA read from the CDR3 is TGCGCCAGCAGCCAAGGGACAGGCAGCGATACG. Its protein product is CASSQGTGSDT. The whole CDR3 region reads CASSQGTGSDTQYF. The V call is TRBV5-1, the J call TRBJ2-3; 8 nucleotides agree with TRBD1. The CDR3 is cut off 3 residues early in the read; its end comes from the germline J gene. This CDR3 comprises 14 residues. Germline lookup yields CDR1 SGHRS and CDR2 YFSETQ. The J segment lost 6 bases and the V segment lost 4 bases, leaving 7 bases of the junction unmatched.

On this clone: With the read ending 3 residues before the CDR3 end, the germline J gene is used to fill in that end. The chain is built from TRBV7-9 and TRBJ1-2; D gene ambiguous. Germline V gene sequence: CDR1 SEHNR, CDR2 FQNEAQ (reference sequence). The CDR3 loop spans 13 amino acids. The sequenced CDR3 bases are TGTGCCAGCAGCCCTAGCGCGAGTGGCGAC. It is translated as CASSPSASGD. The complete CDR3 reads CASSPSASGDYTF.

The covered CDR3 bases are TGTGCCAGCAGCCGAGCGGGGGATAGCACAGATACG. Its translation is CASSRAGDSTDT. The CDR3 as a whole reads CASSRAGDSTDTQYF. The V gene is TRBV11-2, the J gene TRBJ2-3; 8 bases map to TRBD2. The sequenced fragment ends 3 residues before the CDR3 boundary, so the rest is inferred from the germline J gene. Per germline, CDR1 SGHAT and CDR2 FQNNGV. Trimming removed 5 bases from V and 0 bases from J; junction bases left unmatched: 4. This CDR3 comprises 15 residues.

As concerns this clone: The read halts 3 residues ahead of the CDR3 end, with the missing end drawn from the germline J gene. The V call is TRBV20-1, the J call TRBJ2-4; 7 bases match TRBD1. The J segment lost 1 base and the V segment lost 0 bases, leaving 3 bases of the junction unmatched. There are 15 residues in the CDR3. The V gene's germline CDR1 is DFQATT and CDR2 SNEGSKA (reference sequence). CDR3 DNA (partial): TGCAGTGCTAGAGATCAGGGGGTGGCCAAAAACATT. It specifies CSARDQGVAKNI. The entire CDR3 is CSARDQGVAKNIQYF.

As concerns this clone: Sequencing ends 3 residues short of the CDR3 end; the germline J gene provides the rest. The chain recombines TRBV6-4 with TRBJ1-5, with D perhaps matching TRBD1 (6 bases). Germline V gives CDR1 MRHNA, CDR2 SNTAGT. V was pared by 7 bases and J by 0 bases, with 16 bases between. The CDR3 covers 16 residues. CDR3 bases read: TGTGCCAGCATGGGGTCGGACAGTTATAGCAATCAGCCC. This encodes CASMGSDSYSNQP. From start to end, the CDR3 is CASMGSDSYSNQPQHF.

As regards this clone: The CDR3 end falls 3 residues outside the read, so it is completed with the germline J gene. The chain recombines TRBV7-2 with TRBJ2-1; D ambiguous. V lost 2 bases and J lost 3, with 8 bases in between. The length of the CDR3 is 14 residues. Germline CDR1 reads SGHTA; CDR2 reads FQGNSA. CDR3 bases read: TGTGCCAGCAGCTTAAAAGCTAGCTACAATGAG. This gives the protein CASSLKASYNE. The whole CDR3 reads CASSLKASYNEQFF.

Turning to this clone: Read data end 3 residues before the CDR3 end; the end is taken from the germline J gene. The chain combines TRBV4-2 with TRBJ2-7; D is perhaps TRBD1 (5 bases). V lost 2 bases and J lost 3, with 11 bases in between. Germline CDR1 LGHNA, CDR2 YNFKEQ. The CDR3 totals 14 residues. CDR3 residues: CASSQRTPDYEQYF. The DNA read from the CDR3 is TGTGCCAGCAGCCAACGGACACCGGACTACGAG.

About this clone itself: With the read ending 3 residues before the CDR3 end, the germline J gene is used to fill in that end. The genes are TRBV18 and TRBJ1-2; the D gene is possibly TRBD1 (5 bases). Per germline, CDR1 KGHSH and CDR2 LQKENI. The CDR3 is 16 residues long. The CDR3 is CASSPTSGGSTDTYTF. The covered CDR3 bases are TGTGCCAGCTCACCGACTAGCGGGGGTTCCACAGATACC.

About this clone: The observed sequence ends 3 residues before the CDR3 terminus, with the missing tail filled in from the germline J gene. The genes are TRBV5-6 and TRBJ2-1; 8 bases map to TRBD1. This CDR3 contains 15 residues. Germline CDR1 reads SGHDT; CDR2 reads YYEEEE. V lost 4 bases to trimming and J lost 8 bases; unmatched junction nucleotides: 11. The CDR3 here is CASSGRQGAWDEQFF. The part of the CDR3 DNA that was read is TGTGCCAGCAGCGGGCGCCAGGGGGCGTGGGATGAG.

Note on this clone: The read finishes 3 residues shy of the CDR3 end, and the germline J gene is used to complete it. The chain recombines TRBV30 with TRBJ1-4; a possible D gene is TRBD1 (6 bases). CDR1 GTSNPN and CDR2 SVGIG come from the germline V gene (reference sequence). The CDR3 loop spans 13 amino acids. CDR3 amino acids: CAWNYRVESPLFF. CDR3 bases read: TGTGCCTGGAATTACAGGGTGGAATCACCA.